A single sample is the source of the 12 T cell receptor beta chains below, sequenced in a study of blood T cell repertoires in COVID-19. This table comes from immunoSEQ multiplex PCR, and its TCRdb copy is limited to in-frame clones, with some not included. Of under 200,000 clones listed, roughly four fifths are singletons. The specimen was PBMCs or T cells enriched from blood (not recorded which). All receptors derive from a man aged 45-65 years who had recovered from COVID-19.

J is TRBJ2-7 and V is TRBV19; a possible D gene is TRBD2 (6 bases). The CDR3 contains 14 residues. Trimming left V 7 bases short and J 2 bases short, with 15 bases between. Germline V gives CDR1 LNHDA, CDR2 SQIVND (reference sequence). The chain's CDR3 is CASKAAGDPYEQYF. The CDR3, as DNA: TGTGCCAGTAAAGCAGCGGGCGACCCCTACGAGCAGTACTTC.

This clone was observed a single time. The chain recombines TRBV27 with TRBJ2-7; D remains unclear. Germline values: CDR1 MNHEY, CDR2 SMNVEV (reference sequence). Trimming left V 6 bases short and J 6 bases short, with 15 bases between. The CDR3 is 13 amino acids. The CDR3 reads CASRLPPPTEQYF. CDR3 nucleotide sequence: TGTGCCAGCAGACTACCCCCCCCGACCGAGCAGTACTTC.

This chain joins TRBV18 and TRBJ1-6; 9 bases are a match to TRBD1. V lost 5 bases to trimming and J lost 5 bases; unmatched junction nucleotides: 4. This CDR3 is built from 15 residues. CDR1 and CDR2 from the germline V gene are KGHSH and LQKENI. The CDR3 DNA sequence: TGTGCCAGCTCATCGAGACAGGGGGATAATTCACCCCTCCACTTT. This codes for CASSSRQGDNSPLHF.

This clone was found a few times. The rearrangement uses TRBV19 and TRBJ1-4, with D maybe TRBD1 (6 bases). Trimming shortened V by 7 bases and J by 5 bases, and 17 bases separated the two germline ends. CDR3 length equals 15 residues. Germline CDR1 LNHDA, CDR2 SQIVND (reference sequence). In DNA, the CDR3 is TGTGCCAGTAAACCCGGTGGGGGACAAAATGAAAAACTGTTTTTT. Translated, it gives CASKPGGGQNEKLFF.

The chain has TRBV5-5 and TRBJ2-1, with D perhaps TRBD2 (7 bases). V lost 1 base and J 4 bases, leaving 15 bases between the germline ends. The CDR3 sequence is 16 residues long. Germline V gene data show CDR1 as SGHKS and CDR2 as YYEKEE (reference sequence). The CDR3 protein is CASSLLEGGPYNEQFF. The DNA for the CDR3 is TGTGCCAGCAGCTTGTTGGAGGGGGGGCCTTACAATGAGCAGTTCTTC.

The chain couples TRBV28 to TRBJ2-3; unclear D gene. With 8 bases removed from V and 0 bases from J, the gap between germline ends came to 12 bases. The CDR3 has 14 amino acids. Looked up from germline, CDR1 is MDHEN and CDR2 is SYDVKM. The CDR3 sequence: CASGEVASTDTQYF. CDR3 DNA: TGTGCCAGCGGAGAGGTTGCTAGCACAGATACGCAGTATTTT.

The chain combines TRBV5-1 with TRBJ1-4; 11 bases are a match to TRBD1. This CDR3 is 17 amino acids long. The V segment lost 4 bases and the J segment 5 bases; nucleotides outside the gene matches: 10. Germline CDR1 is SGHRS and CDR2 is YFSETQ. The CDR3 nucleotides read TGCGCCAGCAGCCGTGAAGGGACAGGGGGGACGAATGAAAAACTGTTTTTT. Translation: CASSREGTGGTNEKLFF.

This chain connects TRBV19 to TRBJ2-3, with 11 bases lining up with TRBD2. CDR3 length: 17 residues. V lost 3 bases, J lost 1 base, and 6 bases stayed unmatched. Per the germline V gene, CDR1 is LNHDA and CDR2 is SQIVND (reference sequence). Here the CDR3 reads CASSMASGGSRTDTQYF. The CDR3 DNA is TGTGCCAGTAGTATGGCTAGCGGGGGGTCCCGCACAGATACGCAGTATTTT.

The rearrangement joins TRBV15 to TRBJ2-7, with D tentatively TRBD1 (6 bases). V shed 0 bases and J shed 0 bases, with 9 bases lying between them. The CDR3 has 15 amino acids. Germline V gene lookup returns CDR1 LNHNV and CDR2 YYDKDF (reference sequence). The CDR3 DNA is TGTGCCACCAGCAGAGATCAGGGGAGCTCCTACGAGCAGTACTTC. Its protein is CATSRDQGSSYEQYF. The full variable domain, in which reference TRBV15 and TRBJ2-7 provide the parts outside the CDR3, is DAMVIQNPRYQVTQFGKPVTLSCSQTLNHNVMYWYQQKSSQAPKLLFHYYDKDFNNEADTPDNFQSRRPNTSFCFLDIRSPGLGDTAMYLCATSRDQGSSYEQYFGPGTRLTVT.

The rearrangement joins TRBV12-3 or TRBV12-4 to TRBJ1-3; no firm D call. The germline V and J ends were trimmed by 7 bases and 7 bases, with 14 bases remaining between them. The CDR3 extends over 13 amino acids. For the CDR3, the DNA is TGTGCCAGCATCCCGACGGGATACAACACCATATATTTT. It codes for CASIPTGYNTIYF.

This clone has a handful of counts. The chain has TRBV7-6 and TRBJ2-3; possibly TRBD1 for D (6 bases). Trimming cost V 2 bases and J 2 bases, with 14 bases left between them. The CDR3 covers 16 residues. Germline V gene data show CDR1 as SGHVS and CDR2 as FNYEAQ. The CDR3 sequence: CASSLSLGGPTDTQYF. The CDR3 bases are TGTGCCAGCAGCTTAAGTCTTGGGGGCCCCACAGATACGCAGTATTTT.

This chain uses TRBV4-2 with TRBJ1-1; 7 bases align to TRBD1. The CDR3 has 17 residues. Germline CDR1 and CDR2: LGHNA and YNFKEQ. After removal of 0 bases from V and 1 base from J, the junction contained 8 bases not matched to a gene. The CDR3 reads CASSQEEWDSRNTEAFF. For the CDR3, the DNA is TGTGCCAGCAGCCAAGAAGAATGGGACAGCAGGAACACTGAAGCTTTCTTT.